These T cell receptor beta chains were read from a single sample in a study of T cells in Graves' hyperthyroidism and ophthalmopathy. TCRdb analysed the multiplex PCR reads with MiXCR anew, one entry per CDR3 protein. Of about 640,000 distinct CDR3 sequences listed, 20% were seen once; the top ten hold 34%. The sequenced sample consisted of blood. The origin of the receptors is a man aged 30 to 39 with Graves' ophthalmopathy. Each CDR3 is given with its conserved first and last residue. D genes are given only for firm matches. Size is stated for part of the rows, as once, few or many counts, or as a class when the clone is expanded.

.,.,TRBJ2-6,TRBV9,CASSVAISGTSGANVLTF,TGTGCCAGCAGCGTAGCCATATCAGGTACCTCTGGGGCCAACGTCCTGACTTTC
many,TRBD2,TRBJ2-5,TRBV5-5,CASSSTGTRERETQYF,TGTGCCAGCAGCTCCACCGGGACTAGGGAGAGAGAGACCCAGTACTTC
many,.,TRBJ1-3,TRBV30,CAWSGLSGNTIYF,TGTGCCTGGAGTGGGCTCTCTGGAAACACCATATATTTT
.,.,TRBJ1-1,TRBV5-6,CASSLDAVYRNTEAFF,TGTGCCAGCAGCTTGGATGCGGTATACAGGAACACTGAAGCTTTCTTT
few,.,TRBJ2-3,TRBV28,CASSLRGEGDSPSTDTQYF,TGTGCCAGCAGTTTAAGGGGGGAGGGCGATTCCCCTAGCACAGATACGCAGTATTTT
once,.,TRBJ2-2,TRBV20-1,CSASDPKIGNTGELFF,TGCAGCGCTAGTGACCCGAAAATAGGGAACACCGGGGAGCTGTTTTTT
few,TRBD2,TRBJ2-3,TRBV12-3/TRBV12-4,CASSSETSGRLIDTQYF,TGTGCCAGCAGCTCCGAGACTAGCGGGAGGTTGATAGATACGCAGTATTTT
few,TRBD1,TRBJ2-7,TRBV6-1,CASSSTGTGGFLEQYF,TGTGCCAGCAGTTCGACCGGGACAGGGGGATTCCTGGAGCAGTACTTC
.,.,TRBJ2-1,TRBV7-3,CASSISAPSSYNEQFF,TGTGCCAGCTCTATTAGCGCCCCGAGCTCCTACAATGAGCAGTTCTTC
few,TRBD1,TRBJ1-1,TRBV27,CASSSPVTGGTEAFF,TGTGCCAGCAGTTCCCCAGTGACAGGGGGTACTGAAGCTTTCTTT
.,.,TRBJ2-1,TRBV29-1,CSVEPRGGVEQFF,TGCAGCGTTGAACCCAGGGGAGGGGTCGAGCAGTTCTTC
.,TRBD2,TRBJ2-1,TRBV20-1,CSAFQRLAGDNEQFF,TGCAGTGCTTTCCAGCGACTAGCGGGAGACAATGAGCAGTTCTTC
.,TRBD2,TRBJ2-7,TRBV6-1,CASWTGGSSYEQYF,TGTGCCAGTTGGACGGGGGGTTCCTCCTACGAGCAGTACTTC
many,.,TRBJ1-5,TRBV12-3/TRBV12-4,CASSLGHLNQPQHF,TGTGCCAGCAGTTTAGGGCACCTAAATCAGCCCCAGCATTTT